This T cell receptor beta chain was recorded in a study of patients and donors after allogeneic stem cell transplantation. This clonotype was picked up a small number of times. TCRdb used MiXCR to reprocess the RT-PCR reads, holding one entry per CDR3 protein. Of about 960,000 distinct CDR3 sequences listed, roughly 18% are singletons. The germline gives CDR1 SGHRS, CDR2 YFSETQ. V shed 0 bases, J shed 4 bases, and the junction held 8 bases outside the gene matches. CDR3 size: 16 residues. This rearrangement joins TRBV5-1 to TRBJ2-3, with 7 bases identical to TRBD2. This receptor was identified in a human donor who was either an allogeneic HSCT recipient or a stem cell or donor lymphocyte infusion donor (not recorded which). It is not recorded whose cells these are; they may come from a transplant donor. Sequencing used blood, either unsorted or a sorted T cell fraction (not recorded which). CDR3 protein: CASSLEAGAGPDTQYF. The CDR3 nucleotides read TGCGCCAGCAGCTTGGAGGCGGGAGCGGGGCCAGATACGCAGTATTTT.